Shown below are 30 T cell receptor beta chains from a single sample sequenced in a study of cytomegalovirus exposure and HLA in healthy donors. A multiplex PCR was run with 60 Vbeta primers and 13 Jbeta primers. Only in-frame clones appear in the TCRdb table, and some are missing; sequencing was by immunoSEQ multiplex PCR. The sample lists around 210,000 clones, roughly 81% occurring once. Sequencing was done on a sample of PBMCs. These receptors were collected from a girl aged 2 to 9 in good health and CMV-seronegative.

V gene TRBV5-4 combines with J gene TRBJ2-1, with 8 bases matching TRBD2. In germline, CDR1 is SGHNT, CDR2 YYREEE (reference sequence). The J segment lost 4 bases and the V segment lost 6 bases, leaving 9 bases of the junction unmatched. The CDR3 spans 15 residues. CDR3 in amino acids: CASTTIAGTYNEQFF. CDR3 sequence (DNA): TGTGCCAGCACCACTATAGCGGGAACATACAATGAGCAGTTCTTC.

The gene calls are TRBV25-1 and TRBJ1-2; TRBD1 is a possible D gene (5 bases). Trimming removed 4 bases at V and 0 bases at J, with 9 bases between. Germline-derived CDR1 and CDR2 are MGHDK and SYGVNS. This CDR3 has 14 residues. The DNA for the CDR3 is TGTGCCAGCAGTGCCCCAGGGTCTAACTATGGCTACACCTTC. Protein: CASSAPGSNYGYTF.

This sequence joins TRBV13 and TRBJ2-3; 8 bases map to TRBD1. This CDR3 has 16 amino acids. Trimming at V came to 5 bases and at J to 2 bases, leaving 9 bases not matched to a gene. Germline V CDR1 and CDR2: PRHDT, FYEKMQ (reference sequence). CDR3 protein: CASSVRTGIPTDTQYF. CDR3 coding DNA: TGTGCCAGCAGCGTACGGACAGGGATTCCCACAGATACGCAGTATTTT.

This chain links TRBV10-2 with TRBJ2-7; D gene uncertain. The CDR3 consists of 14 residues. V was cut by 7 bases and J by 0 bases, with 13 bases left in between. CDR1 and CDR2 from the germline V gene are WSHSY and SAAADI. This CDR3 is CASTESISSYEQYF. CDR3 nucleotide sequence: TGCGCCAGCACTGAAAGCATAAGCTCCTACGAGCAGTACTTC.

This rearrangement joins TRBV19 to TRBJ1-3; D remains ambiguous. CDR3 length: 14 residues. Per germline, CDR1 LNHDA and CDR2 SQIVND (reference sequence). V lost 4 bases and J 4 bases, leaving 11 bases between the germline ends. The CDR3 protein is CASSTGLYGNTIYF. The CDR3 DNA follows: TGTGCCAGTAGTACCGGGTTATACGGAAACACCATATATTTT.

The chain links TRBV29-1 to TRBJ2-3; no definite D call. The germline CDR1 and CDR2 sequences are SQVTM and ANQGSEA. The CDR3 consists of 14 residues. The V gene lost 3 bases and the J gene lost 0 bases, with 10 bases spanning the gap. The CDR3 here is CSVDQAGSTDTQYF. The CDR3 coding sequence is TGCAGCGTTGATCAGGCAGGAAGCACAGATACGCAGTATTTT.

The chain recombines TRBV2 with TRBJ1-1; D remains ambiguous. Trimming cost V 5 bases and J 3 bases, with 13 bases left between them. Per the germline V gene, CDR1 is SNHLY and CDR2 is FYNNEI. The length of the CDR3 is 14 residues. In nucleotides, the CDR3 is TGTGCCAGCAGTTGGTATGCGGGAGACACTGAAGCTTTCTTT. It specifies CASSWYAGDTEAFF.

The gene calls are TRBV5-1 and TRBJ2-2; D possibly corresponds to TRBD2 (5 bases). CDR1 and CDR2 (germline): SGHRS, YFSETQ. There are 13 residues in the CDR3. The V and J ends lost 5 bases and 4 bases respectively, with 9 bases between them. The CDR3 spells CASRGLSTGELFF. For the CDR3, the DNA is TGCGCCAGCAGAGGACTGAGCACCGGGGAGCTGTTTTTT.

The chain links TRBV5-6 to TRBJ1-4; no clear D gene. Germline CDR1 SGHDT, CDR2 YYEEEE. The CDR3 consists of 14 residues. With 4 bases removed from V and 8 bases from J, the gap between germline ends came to 15 bases. The CDR3 coding sequence is TGTGCCAGCAGCCACGGTTATAGAGGAGAAAAACTGTTTTTT. It encodes CASSHGYRGEKLFF.

This clone was counted between two and nine times. This chain joins TRBV7-9 and TRBJ1-2, with D unresolved. CDR1 is SEHNR, CDR2 FQNEAQ, per germline (reference sequence). V was clipped by 7 bases and J by 4 bases, with 13 bases between them. This CDR3 spans 13 amino acids. CDR3 protein: CASNIPTGYGYTF. DNA for the CDR3: TGTGCCAGCAACATCCCGACGGGCTATGGCTACACCTTC.

CDR3 sequence reads: CASSPGQGAGEKLFF. Written as DNA, the CDR3 is TGTGCCAGCTCTCCGGGACAGGGGGCCGGTGAAAAACTGTTTTTT. The chain carries TRBV18 and TRBJ1-4; 12 bases map to TRBD1. CDR1 is KGHSH and CDR2 is LQKENI in the germline V gene. V lost 6 bases and J lost 7; bases outside the gene matches: 6. CDR3 length: 15 residues. Filled out from reference TRBV18 and TRBJ1-4, the complete variable domain reads NAGVMQNPRHLVRRRGQEARLRCSPMKGHSHVYWYRQLPEEGLKFMVYLQKENIIDESGMPKERFSAEFPKEGPSILRIQQVVRGDSAAYFCASSPGQGAGEKLFFGSGTQLSVL.

There are a few counts of this clone. The CDR3 DNA reads TGTGCCAGCAGTTTCGATCGGACAGCCGAGCAGTACTTC. Encoded protein: CASSFDRTAEQYF. The J gene is TRBJ2-7, the V gene TRBV27; perhaps TRBD1 as D (6 bases). Per germline, CDR1 MNHEY and CDR2 SMNVEV (reference sequence). The CDR3 runs to 13 residues. V lost 3 bases and J 6 bases, leaving 12 bases between the germline ends.

The chain couples TRBV30 to TRBJ1-6, with D hard to call. The V and J ends lost 1 base and 2 bases respectively, with 6 bases between them. CDR3 size: 14 residues. Germline V gene data show CDR1 as GTSNPN and CDR2 as SVGIG (reference sequence). This CDR3 is CAWSAIAYNSPLHF. The CDR3 DNA reads as TGTGCCTGGAGTGCTATCGCCTATAATTCACCCCTCCACTTT. Variable domain in full (rest from reference TRBV30 and TRBJ1-6): SQTIHQWPATLVQPVGSPLSLECTVEGTSNPNLYWYRQAAGRGLQLLFYSVGIGQISSEVPQNLSASRPQDRQFILSSKKLLLSDSGFYLCAWSAIAYNSPLHFGNGTRLTVT.

The gene calls are TRBV1 and TRBJ2-7; TRBD2, as called in the table, went unchecked against the DNA. TRBV1 is labeled a pseudogene. This CDR3 region has 13 residues. CDR3 in DNA: TGCACGCCTCTTAGCGGGAGCTCCTACGAGCAGTACTTC. Translation: CTPLSGSSYEQYF.

The chain carries TRBV4-2 and TRBJ2-1, with 9 bases that match TRBD2. Germline values: CDR1 LGHNA, CDR2 YNFKEQ. This CDR3 comprises 17 residues. V was pared by 3 bases and J by 3 bases, with 9 bases of the junction left unmatched. The CDR3 DNA is TGTGCCAGCAGCCACGTAGGCGGGAGGGCCAGCTACAATGAGCAGTTCTTC. Encoded protein: CASSHVGGRASYNEQFF.

The chain couples TRBV30 to TRBJ2-3; 9 bases map to TRBD2. Germline assignment: CDR1 GTSNPN and CDR2 SVGIG (reference sequence). The CDR3 covers 12 residues. The J segment lost 13 bases and the V segment lost 4 bases, leaving 9 bases of the junction unmatched. The CDR3 spells CAWTKGTSYKYF. DNA of the CDR3: TGTGCCTGGACGAAAGGGACTAGCTATAAGTATTTT.

The chain has TRBV23-1 and TRBJ2-7; 13 nucleotides agree with TRBD2. TRBV23-1 is an open reading frame, and its role is uncertain. The CDR3 sequence is 16 residues long. V dropped 4 bases and J dropped 2; count of bases not matched to a gene: 5. CDR3 sequence reads: CASSLPGLAGAYEQYF. The CDR3 region has the DNA TGCGCCAGCAGTCTACCCGGACTAGCGGGAGCCTACGAGCAGTACTTC.

For this clone: One junction end does not reproduce the germline sequence, and a read error may be involved. The chain's CDR3 is CASMEGSNYGYPF. DNA of the CDR3: TGCGCCAGCATGGAGGGTTCCAACTATGGCTACCCCTTC. The V call is TRBV5-1, the J call TRBJ1-2; D ambiguous. The CDR3 has 13 amino acids. Germline V gives CDR1 SGHRS, CDR2 YFSETQ.

V gene TRBV29-1 combines with J gene TRBJ2-3; D might be TRBD2 (6 bases). V was trimmed by 4 bases and J by 0 bases, leaving 11 bases between them. There are 14 residues in the CDR3. The V gene's germline CDR1 is SQVTM and CDR2 ANQGSEA. The CDR3 DNA is TGCAGCGTTGGAGGGAGGACTAGCACAGATACGCAGTATTTT. As protein: CSVGGRTSTDTQYF.

The CDR3 sequence: CASSDIITGSYEQYF. In nucleotides, the CDR3 is TGTGCCAGCAGTGATATCATCACCGGGTCCTACGAGCAGTACTTC. The chain joins TRBV6-1 to TRBJ2-7; D unclear. The ends were cut back, 3 bases at V and 1 base at J, with 13 bases in the middle. The germline gives CDR1 MNHNS, CDR2 SASEGT. The CDR3 has 15 amino acids.

The chain uses TRBV29-1 and TRBJ2-7; 8 nucleotides align to TRBD1. Germline V CDR1 and CDR2: SQVTM, ANQGSEA. The CDR3 has 14 residues. The V and J ends lost 4 bases and 1 base, in that order; junction bases with no gene match: 6. CDR3 protein: CSVVGQGISYEQYF. CDR3 nucleotide sequence: TGCAGCGTTGTTGGACAGGGAATATCCTACGAGCAGTACTTC.

CDR3 DNA sequence: TGTGCCAGTAGTATCATGGGCCTGACAGGGGGAAGAGAAGCTTTCTTT. Its translation: CASSIMGLTGGREAFF. J is TRBJ1-1 and V is TRBV19, with 9 bases fitting TRBD1. V shed 3 bases, J shed 8 bases, and the junction held 13 bases outside the gene matches. Germline-derived CDR1 and CDR2 are LNHDA and SQIVND (reference sequence). The CDR3 is made up of 16 amino acids.

The chain recombines TRBV10-1 with TRBJ2-2, with D possibly being TRBD2 (6 bases). The CDR3 length is 14 residues. V shed 4 bases and J shed 4 bases, with 10 bases lying between them. The V gene's germline CDR1 is WNHNN and CDR2 SYGVQD (reference sequence). The CDR3 coding sequence is TGCGCCAGCAGTGGGGGGGACGGCACCGGGGAGCTGTTTTTT. This gives the protein CASSGGDGTGELFF.

The rearrangement links TRBV7-9 to TRBJ2-3, with no clear D. This CDR3 region has 16 residues. V lost 3 bases to trimming and J lost 0 bases, with 13 bases between them. Germline values: CDR1 SEHNR, CDR2 FQNEAQ (reference sequence). CDR3 nucleotides: TGTGCCAGCAGCTTGGGTCGGAGTGCTAGCACAGATACGCAGTATTTT. Its translation is CASSLGRSASTDTQYF.

This clone has just one count. J is TRBJ1-2 and V is TRBV7-8, with 10 bases that match TRBD1. This CDR3 is built from 16 residues. Germline loops: CDR1 SGHVS, CDR2 FQNEAQ. V lost 4 bases to trimming and J lost 3 bases; unmatched junction nucleotides: 8. CDR3 DNA: TGTGCCAGCAGCTCTCAGACAGGGGGCGCGGACTATGGCTACACCTTC. Its translation: CASSSQTGGADYGYTF. The full variable domain, in which reference TRBV7-8 and TRBJ1-2 provide the parts outside the CDR3, is GAGVSQSPRYKVAKRGQDVALRCDPISGHVSLFWYQQALGQGPEFLTYFQNEAQLDKSGLPSDRFFAERPEGSVSTLKIQRTQQEDSAVYLCASSSQTGGADYGYTFGSGTRLTVV.

The CDR3 sequence: CASSRDRDYTDTQYF. The CDR3 DNA sequence: TGTGCCAGCAGCCGGGACAGGGATTACACAGATACGCAGTATTTT. The chain joins TRBV6-5 to TRBJ2-3, with 9 bases that match TRBD1. The V and J ends lost 6 bases and 2 bases, in that order; junction bases with no gene match: 6. Germline V CDR1 and CDR2: MNHEY, SVGAGI. The CDR3 consists of 15 residues.

The V gene is TRBV30, the J gene TRBJ1-3; D ambiguous. This CDR3 spans 11 amino acids. Germline CDR1 is GTSNPN and CDR2 is SVGIG (reference sequence). Trimming left V 3 bases short and J 4 bases short, with 4 bases between. The CDR3 DNA reads TGTGCCTGGAGCTCCGGAAACACCATATATTTT. The encoded protein is CAWSSGNTIYF.

The gene calls are TRBV18 and TRBJ1-1, with 7 bases matching TRBD1. This CDR3 has 13 amino acids. Trimming cost V 3 bases and J 5 bases; bases outside gene matches: 3. Germline V gene lookup returns CDR1 KGHSH and CDR2 LQKENI. The CDR3 spells CASSPLDRTEAFF. The CDR3 coding sequence is TGTGCCAGCTCACCCCTGGACAGGACTGAAGCTTTCTTT.

The rearrangement uses TRBV23-1 and TRBJ2-7, with a tentative D call TRBD2 (5 bases). TRBV23-1 is noted as an ORF with a role that remains uncertain. The CDR3 spans 14 residues. V was clipped by 5 bases and J by 3 bases, with 14 bases between them. CDR3 region: CASSIRDGNYEQYF. DNA of the CDR3: TGCGCCAGCAGTATAAGAGACGGGAACTACGAGCAGTACTTC.

The chain joins TRBV2 to TRBJ2-7; 7 bases fit TRBD1. CDR1 and CDR2 from the germline V gene are SNHLY and FYNNEI. Trimming took 6 bases from V and 1 from J; bases not matched to a gene: 6. The CDR3 is made up of 14 amino acids. CDR3 region: CASSAGTVSYEQYF. As DNA, the CDR3 is TGTGCCAGCAGCGCCGGGACAGTTTCCTACGAGCAGTACTTC.